The 14 T cell receptor beta chains in this list originate from one sample, sequenced in a study of cytomegalovirus exposure and HLA in healthy donors. The PCR used 60 Vbeta and 13 Jbeta primers. The method was immunoSEQ multiplex PCR; TCRdb's version includes in-frame clones alone and lacks a portion of them. The sample lists some 200,000 clones, more than 65% seen once, with approximately 1.5% in the top ten. Sequencing was performed on PBMCs. These receptors came from a girl aged 5-17 years in good health and CMV-seropositive.

This clone was seen just once. This rearrangement joins TRBV5-1 to TRBJ2-3, with 9 positions matching TRBD1. V lost 4 bases, J lost 4 bases, and 7 bases stayed unmatched. The CDR3 has 15 amino acids. Per germline, CDR1 SGHRS and CDR2 YFSETQ. DNA for the CDR3: TGCGCCAGCAGCCCGGCGGGGACAGGGTCAGATACGCAGTATTTT. Translation gives CASSPAGTGSDTQYF.

This chain links TRBV11-3 with TRBJ2-3, with TRBD2 identical over 11 bases. Germline values: CDR1 SGHNT, CDR2 YENEEA. The CDR3 covers 18 residues. With V trimmed by 4 bases and J by 4 bases, 13 bases remained unmatched. The DNA for the CDR3 is TGTGCCAGCAGCTCTCAAGGGGTAGCGGGGGGGCCTTCAGATACGCAGTATTTT. Amino acids: CASSSQGVAGGPSDTQYF.

DNA of the CDR3: TGCGCCAGCAGCTTGGTATGGGCAGGGGACACTGAAGCTTTCTTT. It translates to CASSLVWAGDTEAFF. The genes are TRBV5-1 and TRBJ1-1; possibly TRBD1 for D (6 bases). Deletions cut 0 bases from V and 3 bases from J, with 12 bases between. This CDR3 has 15 residues. Germline lookup yields CDR1 SGHRS and CDR2 YFSETQ.

This sequence joins TRBV28 and TRBJ1-1; D possibly corresponds to TRBD1 (6 bases). The CDR3 contains 15 residues. Germline values: CDR1 MDHEN, CDR2 SYDVKM. Trimming removed 7 bases from V and 4 bases from J, with 19 bases in between. The CDR3, as DNA: TGTGCCAGCACCGAACAGCTAACAGGGTTCACTGAAGCTTTCTTT. Translation gives CASTEQLTGFTEAFF.

The chain carries TRBV19 and TRBJ1-2; D not resolved. V dropped 3 bases and J dropped 7 bases, with 12 bases sitting between them. The CDR3 totals 13 residues. Looked up from germline, CDR1 is LNHDA and CDR2 is SQIVND (reference sequence). The DNA of the CDR3 is TGTGCCAGTAGTATGTTCGGGGTGCCTGGCTACACCTTC. It translates to CASSMFGVPGYTF.

The chain recombines TRBV10-2 with TRBJ2-3; 10 positions agree with TRBD1. Germline V lookup: CDR1 WSHSY, CDR2 SAAADI. The J segment lost 2 bases and the V segment lost 6 bases, leaving 8 bases of the junction unmatched. This CDR3 comprises 16 residues. CDR3 DNA: TGCGCCAGCAGCCTAGGACAGGGGGGGACCACAGATACGCAGTATTTT. Its protein product is CASSLGQGGTTDTQYF.

The J gene is TRBJ1-1, the V gene TRBV6-5, with no clear D. V gave up 5 bases and J gave up 4 bases, with 17 bases separating them. The CDR3 extends over 15 amino acids. Germline CDR1 is MNHEY and CDR2 is SVGAGI. DNA for the CDR3: TGTGCCAGCAGTATGGGAGGCGCGAGGGTCACTGAAGCTTTCTTT. Its translation: CASSMGGARVTEAFF.

V and J are TRBV11-2 and TRBJ2-7; D unclear. The CDR3 extends over 16 amino acids. Germline assignment: CDR1 SGHAT and CDR2 FQNNGV. Trimming took 0 bases from V and 3 from J, leaving 15 bases between them. The CDR3 protein is CASSLDPTTSNYEQYF. The CDR3 nucleotides are TGTGCCAGCAGCTTAGACCCGACAACGAGTAACTACGAGCAGTACTTC.

J is TRBJ2-5 and V is TRBV9; 7 bases agree with TRBD2. This CDR3 region has 15 residues. Trimming took 4 bases from V and 7 from J; bases not matched to a gene: 13. Germline CDR1 reads SGDLS; CDR2 reads YYNGEE. This chain's CDR3 is CASSSPQGGVGTQYF. Here the CDR3 DNA reads TGTGCCAGCAGCTCCCCCCAGGGAGGGGTGGGGACCCAGTACTTC.

The rearrangement joins TRBV19 to TRBJ1-1; 7 bases map to TRBD1. CDR3 size: 14 residues. Germline lookup yields CDR1 LNHDA and CDR2 SQIVND (reference sequence). V lost 4 bases and J lost 2; bases outside the gene matches: 4. CDR3 protein: CASSKGQRNTEAFF. The CDR3 coding sequence is TGTGCCAGTAGTAAGGGACAGCGAAACACTGAAGCTTTCTTT.

The rearrangement uses TRBV7-6 and TRBJ2-7, with 8 positions matching TRBD2. Per the germline V gene, CDR1 is SGHVS and CDR2 is FNYEAQ. V dropped 5 bases and J dropped 5; count of bases not matched to a gene: 11. CDR3 length: 15 residues. The CDR3 sequence is CASSPSGGAVDEQYF. CDR3 in DNA: TGTGCCAGCAGCCCTTCCGGGGGGGCAGTAGACGAGCAGTACTTC.

This clone is a singleton in its sample. The V call is TRBV7-9, the J call TRBJ2-5; 11 bases are a match to TRBD1. The CDR3 sequence is 15 residues long. V trimming: 6 bases; J trimming: 1 base; junction bases outside the gene matches: 4. The germline gives CDR1 SEHNR, CDR2 FQNEAQ (reference sequence). The CDR3 sequence is CASSRTGGPQETQYF. The DNA of the CDR3 is TGTGCCAGCAGTAGGACAGGGGGCCCCCAAGAGACCCAGTACTTC.

V gene TRBV4-2 combines with J gene TRBJ2-5; 13 bases fit TRBD2. Unmatched junction bases numbered 9, after V lost 4 bases and J lost 4 bases. CDR3 length equals 17 residues. Germline assignment: CDR1 LGHNA and CDR2 YNFKEQ. CDR3 DNA sequence: TGTGCCAGCAGCCTCGGACTAGCGGGGGTGGGGAGAGAGACCCAGTACTTC. It is translated as CASSLGLAGVGRETQYF.

On this clone itself: The germline gene is not matched at one end of the junction; a read error may be the cause. The chain carries TRBV11-2 and TRBJ1-1; 9 nucleotides align to TRBD1. There are 14 residues in the CDR3. CDR1 and CDR2 (germline): SGHAT, FQNNGV. The CDR3 reads CASSWDREGTEASF. The CDR3 region has the DNA TGTGCCAGCAGCTGGGACAGGGAGGGCACTGAAGCTTCCTTT.